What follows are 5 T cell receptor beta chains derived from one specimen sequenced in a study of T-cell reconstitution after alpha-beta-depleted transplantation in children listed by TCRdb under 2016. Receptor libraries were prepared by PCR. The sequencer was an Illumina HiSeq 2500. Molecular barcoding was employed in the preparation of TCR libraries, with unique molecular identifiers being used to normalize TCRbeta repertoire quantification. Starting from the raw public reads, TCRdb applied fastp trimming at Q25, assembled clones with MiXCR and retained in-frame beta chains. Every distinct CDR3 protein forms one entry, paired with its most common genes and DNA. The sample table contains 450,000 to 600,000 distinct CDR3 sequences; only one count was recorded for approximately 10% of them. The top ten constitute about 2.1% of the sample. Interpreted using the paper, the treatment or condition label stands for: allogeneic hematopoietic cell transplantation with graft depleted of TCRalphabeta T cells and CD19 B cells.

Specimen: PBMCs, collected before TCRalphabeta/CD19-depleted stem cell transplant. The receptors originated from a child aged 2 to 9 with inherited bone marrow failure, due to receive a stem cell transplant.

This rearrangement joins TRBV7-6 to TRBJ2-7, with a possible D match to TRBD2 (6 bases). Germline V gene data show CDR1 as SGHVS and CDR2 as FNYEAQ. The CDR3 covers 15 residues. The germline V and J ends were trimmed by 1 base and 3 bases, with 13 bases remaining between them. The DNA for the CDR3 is TGTGCCAGCAGCTTAGAGGAGGGACGCGACTACGAGCAGTACTTC. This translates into CASSLEEGRDYEQYF.

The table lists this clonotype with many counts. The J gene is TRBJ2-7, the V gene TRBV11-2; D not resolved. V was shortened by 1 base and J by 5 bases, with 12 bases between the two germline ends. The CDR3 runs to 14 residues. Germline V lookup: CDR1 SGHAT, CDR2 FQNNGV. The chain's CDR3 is CASSLGVSLHEQYF. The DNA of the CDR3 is TGTGCCAGCAGCTTAGGGGTTTCCCTGCACGAGCAGTACTTC.

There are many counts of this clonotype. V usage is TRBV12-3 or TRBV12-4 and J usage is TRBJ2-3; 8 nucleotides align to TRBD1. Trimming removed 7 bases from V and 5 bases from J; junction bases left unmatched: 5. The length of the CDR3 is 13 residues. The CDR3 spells CASTATGEDTQYF. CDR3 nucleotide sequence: TGTGCCAGCACCGCGACAGGGGAAGATACGCAGTATTTT.

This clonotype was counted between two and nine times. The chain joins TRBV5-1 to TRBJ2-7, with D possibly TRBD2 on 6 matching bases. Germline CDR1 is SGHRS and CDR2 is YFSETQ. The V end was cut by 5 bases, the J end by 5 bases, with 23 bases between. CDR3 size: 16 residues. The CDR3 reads CASSPTLNSGPHEQYF. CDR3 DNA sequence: TGCGCCAGCAGTCCCACCCTTAATAGCGGCCCCCACGAGCAGTACTTC.

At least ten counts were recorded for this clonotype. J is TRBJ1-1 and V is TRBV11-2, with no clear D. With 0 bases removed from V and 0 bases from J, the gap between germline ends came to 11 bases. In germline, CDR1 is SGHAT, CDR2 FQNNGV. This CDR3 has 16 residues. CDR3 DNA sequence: TGTGCCAGCAGCTTAGACAGAACGTACATGAACACTGAAGCTTTCTTT. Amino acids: CASSLDRTYMNTEAFF.